The present T cell receptor beta chain was sequenced within a study of PD-1 blockade in classical Hodgkin lymphoma. CDR1 and CDR2 (germline): SGHTA, FQGNSA. The ends lost 0 bases at V and 7 bases at J; junction bases unmatched: 10. The CDR3 is 16 amino acids. This clone was seen a handful of times. The antigen is not known. Sequencing was performed with immunoSEQ multiplex PCR; in TCRdb, only in-frame clones are kept and a portion is missing. The repertoire consists of tens of thousands of clones, with around four fifths occurring once and the leading ten covering roughly 17%. Study observations and caveats: Any patient who commenced nivolumab under 1 year after ASCT was excluded. When set against healthy donors, newly diagnosed patients were reported to show lower baseline TCR diversity.

Time point described: cycle 4 day 1 (C4D1), after 5 to 7 weeks of nivolumab. Patients all relapsed after autologous stem cell transplantation, and there was variation in brentuximab vedotin exposure. The origin of this receptor is a human donor with classical Hodgkin lymphoma. The chain carries TRBV7-2 and TRBJ2-7, with 9 bases fitting TRBD1. Here the sequenced sample was peripheral blood mononuclear cells (PBMCs), taken before the fourth cycle of nivolumab. The CDR3 here is CASSLAGGQGGGEQYF. The CDR3, as DNA: TGTGCCAGCAGCTTAGCTGGGGGACAGGGTGGAGGGGAGCAGTACTTC. Full variable domain (rest looked up from reference TRBV7-2 and TRBJ2-7): GAGVSQSPSNKVTEKGKDVELRCDPISGHTALYWYRQSLGQGLEFLIYFQGNSAPDKSGLPSDRFSAERTGGSVSTLTIQRTQQEDSAVYLCASSLAGGQGGGEQYFGPGTRLTVT.